Following are 26 T cell receptor beta chains from one sample sequenced in a study of control samples from healthy donors and cancer patients. Libraries were prepared by immunoSEQ multiplex PCR; TCRdb keeps only in-frame clonotypes and omits some of them. The sample holds under 200,000 clones, around 93% seen once. The sample consisted of blood. These receptors were collected from a woman aged 60-70 years in good health.

The table lists this clone with a count of one. The chain employs TRBV15 and TRBJ1-5; a possible D gene is TRBD1 (6 bases). The CDR3 contains 19 residues. Germline V lookup: CDR1 LNHNV, CDR2 YYDKDF (reference sequence). Trimming shortened V by 2 bases and J by 0 bases, and 20 bases separated the two germline ends. The CDR3 spells CATSRRRPQGTSSNQPQHF. The CDR3 DNA sequence: TGTGCCACCAGCAGAAGAAGACCCCAGGGGACAAGTAGCAATCAGCCCCAGCATTTT.

V gene TRBV7-9 combines with J gene TRBJ1-2; TRBD1 matches 8 bases. After removal of 2 bases from V and 8 bases from J, the junction contained 10 bases not matched to a gene. Germline CDR1 reads SEHNR; CDR2 reads FQNEAQ (reference sequence). The CDR3 covers 15 residues. The CDR3: CASSLFLQGAVGYTF. As DNA, the CDR3 is TGTGCCAGCAGCTTATTCTTGCAGGGGGCAGTGGGCTACACCTTC.

This clone was seen a few times. The genes are TRBV10-2 and TRBJ1-5, with unresolved D. CDR1 and CDR2 from the germline V gene are WSHSY and SAAADI. V lost 6 bases and J lost 6, with 9 bases in between. This CDR3 has 12 residues. The CDR3 sequence is CASSQDGQPQHF. In DNA form, the CDR3 reads TGCGCCAGCAGCCAGGACGGTCAGCCCCAGCATTTT.

The chain recombines TRBV4-1 with TRBJ2-7; no reliable D call. The CDR3 covers 14 residues. CDR1 is MGHRA and CDR2 is YSYEKL in the germline V gene. V gave up 0 bases and J gave up 5 bases, with 11 bases separating them. The CDR3 sequence: CASSQDRWENEQYF. CDR3 bases: TGCGCCAGCAGCCAAGATCGATGGGAAAACGAGCAGTACTTC.

This sequence joins TRBV10-1 and TRBJ1-5; 7 positions match TRBD1. The CDR3 is made up of 15 amino acids. The V gene end was trimmed by 8 bases and the J gene end by 6 bases; junction bases not matched to a gene: 13. CDR1 is WNHNN and CDR2 is SYGVQD in the germline V gene (reference sequence). CDR3 residues: CASVLGDSIVQPQHF. In DNA, the CDR3 is TGCGCCAGCGTCTTAGGGGACAGTATAGTTCAGCCCCAGCATTTT.

The V and J genes are TRBV30 and TRBJ1-2; D unclear. This CDR3 is built from 14 residues. Trimming took 4 bases from V and 4 from J, leaving 16 bases between them. Per germline, CDR1 GTSNPN and CDR2 SVGIG (reference sequence). CDR3: CAWIMGGRTYGYTF. The CDR3 DNA sequence: TGTGCCTGGATTATGGGAGGGCGGACCTATGGCTACACCTTC.

The chain combines TRBV7-6 with TRBJ2-7; TRBD2 agrees at 16 bases. This CDR3 spans 17 amino acids. CDR1 is SGHVS and CDR2 is FNYEAQ in the germline V gene. With V trimmed by 4 bases and J by 6 bases, 9 bases remained unmatched. The CDR3 is CASSSGLAGGLVFEQYF. DNA of the CDR3: TGTGCCAGCAGCTCGGGACTAGCGGGGGGGCTGGTTTTCGAGCAGTACTTC.

CDR3 in DNA: TGTGCCAGCAGTTTGGATTGGGACAGCCGAACGAACACTGAAGCTTTCTTT. Residues: CASSLDWDSRTNTEAFF. The chain is built from TRBV27 and TRBJ1-1, with TRBD1 matching 7 bases. CDR3 size: 17 residues. Unmatched junction bases numbered 11, after V lost 3 bases and J lost 1 base. CDR1 MNHEY and CDR2 SMNVEV come from the germline V gene (reference sequence).

In its sample, this clone was seen once. CDR3 sequence: CASSSWTGGTEAFF. The CDR3 DNA follows: TGTGCCAGCAGCTCGTGGACAGGGGGCACTGAAGCTTTCTTT. This chain links TRBV11-1 with TRBJ1-1, with 10 bases aligning to TRBD1. J lost 4 bases, V lost 4 bases, and 3 bases had no gene match. CDR3 length: 14 amino acids. The V gene's germline CDR1 is SGHAT and CDR2 FQDESV (reference sequence).

The rearrangement uses TRBV30 and TRBJ1-2; possible D gene TRBD1, 6 bases. This CDR3 has 14 residues. The germline CDR1 and CDR2 sequences are GTSNPN and SVGIG (reference sequence). V lost 3 bases and J lost 4, with 15 bases in between. The CDR3 bases are TGTGCCTGGAGCTCGGGACATGGCCCCTATGGCTACACCTTC. It is translated as CAWSSGHGPYGYTF.

This clone appeared a single time. The J gene is TRBJ2-3, the V gene TRBV19; 7 nucleotides line up with TRBD1. Germline V gene data show CDR1 as LNHDA and CDR2 as SQIVND (reference sequence). Unmatched junction bases numbered 9, after V lost 3 bases and J lost 3 bases. The CDR3 covers 16 residues. CDR3 bases: TGTGCCAGTAGTATGTCCGGGACAGTTAGAACAGATACGCAGTATTTT. This translates into CASSMSGTVRTDTQYF.

The rearrangement uses TRBV7-9 and TRBJ1-6; the match to TRBD1 covers 12 bases. J gave up 8 bases and V 4 bases, and 9 bases lay outside the gene matches. This CDR3 is built from 17 residues. Germline V CDR1 and CDR2: SEHNR, FQNEAQ (reference sequence). The DNA for the CDR3 is TGTGCCAGCAGCTCGACCCCGGGACAGGGGGCTTATTCACCCCTCCACTTT. This sequence encodes CASSSTPGQGAYSPLHF.

Remarks on this clone: The junction does not match germline at one end; this may be a read error. The J gene is TRBJ2-1, the V gene TRBV4-3; D possibly corresponds to TRBD1 (5 bases). CDR3 size: 16 residues. Germline CDR1 is LGHNA and CDR2 is YSLEER. As DNA, the CDR3 is TGCGCCAGCAGCCAAAGTGTCACACAGGTCTACGATGAGCAGTTCTTC. It yields the protein CASSQSVTQVYDEQFF.

The V gene is TRBV3-1 (or the pseudogene TRBV3-2), the J gene TRBJ2-5, with D perhaps TRBD2 (5 bases). Trimming pared 1 base from V and 7 bases from J, leaving 7 bases between. This CDR3 spans 12 amino acids. In germline, CDR1 is LGHDT, CDR2 YNNKEL (reference sequence). CDR3 amino acids: CASSQGEGTQYF. CDR3 bases: TGTGCCAGCAGCCAAGGAGAGGGGACCCAGTACTTC.

A word on this clone: This sample also contains other DNA sequences that code for the same CDR3. The chain employs TRBV2 and TRBJ1-4, with D tentatively TRBD1 (5 bases). The CDR3 consists of 15 residues. V was cut by 4 bases and J by 7 bases, with 16 bases left in between. Per germline, CDR1 SNHLY and CDR2 FYNNEI. The CDR3 bases are TGTGCCAGCAGTGTGTCGGGACCAAGAAGTGAAAAACTGTTTTTT. Its protein is CASSVSGPRSEKLFF. Combining the CDR3 with reference TRBV2 and TRBJ1-4 gives the whole variable domain EPEVTQTPSHQVTQMGQEVILRCVPISNHLYFYWYRQILGQKVEFLVSFYNNEISEKSEIFDDQFSVERPDGSNFTLKIRSTKLEDSAMYFCASSVSGPRSEKLFFGSGTQLSVL.

The rearrangement uses TRBV7-2 and TRBJ2-1, with no clear D. The CDR3 is made up of 15 amino acids. The V end lost 5 bases, the J end lost 0 bases, and 11 bases lay between the germline ends. The germline gives CDR1 SGHTA, CDR2 FQGNSA. CDR3 DNA: TGTGCCAGCAGCCCCGGCCTGAGCTCCTACAATGAGCAGTTCTTC. Its protein is CASSPGLSSYNEQFF.

The chain recombines TRBV5-1 with TRBJ2-5; D is perhaps TRBD2 (6 bases). The CDR3 has 14 residues. The germline V and J ends were trimmed by 0 bases and 0 bases, with 6 bases remaining between them. The germline CDR1 and CDR2 sequences are SGHRS and YFSETQ. The CDR3 here is CASSLGTNQETQYF. CDR3 DNA sequence: TGCGCCAGCAGCTTGGGGACTAACCAAGAGACCCAGTACTTC.

V and J are TRBV7-9 and TRBJ1-1; D is uncertain. The germline V gene has CDR1 SEHNR and CDR2 FQNEAQ (reference sequence). The CDR3 has 13 amino acids. Trimming removed 5 bases at V and 0 bases at J, with 7 bases between. The CDR3 reads CASSNKLNTEAFF. The CDR3 nucleotides read TGTGCCAGCAGCAATAAATTGAACACTGAAGCTTTCTTT.

The chain carries TRBV4-3 and TRBJ1-1; D unresolved. This CDR3 spans 15 amino acids. Germline V lookup: CDR1 LGHNA, CDR2 YSLEER. The V gene lost 1 base and the J gene lost 2 bases, with 11 bases spanning the gap. This CDR3 is CASSQGETRNTEAFF. As DNA, the CDR3 is TGCGCCAGCAGCCAAGGGGAGACGCGTAACACTGAAGCTTTCTTT.

V is TRBV24-1 and J is TRBJ2-1; 9 bases are a match to TRBD1. Germline V gene sequence: CDR1 KGHDR, CDR2 SFDVKD. CDR3 length equals 16 residues. With V trimmed by 4 bases and J by 7 bases, 10 bases remained unmatched. In DNA, the CDR3 is TGTGCCACCAGTGACGCGGGGACAGGGAAAAAGAATGAGCAGTTCTTC. Translating gives CATSDAGTGKKNEQFF.

CDR3 in DNA: TGTGCCAGCAGCCAAGACGCGGGGAACACCAATGAGCAGTTCTTC. It specifies CASSQDAGNTNEQFF. The genes are TRBV4-2 and TRBJ2-1; maybe TRBD2 (6 bases). Trimming cost V 0 bases and J 6 bases, with 12 bases left between them. The CDR3 has 15 residues. CDR1 and CDR2 from the germline V gene are LGHNA and YNFKEQ.

The gene calls are TRBV12-3 or TRBV12-4 and TRBJ1-1; no clear D. The CDR3 consists of 13 residues. Trimming left V 5 bases short and J 1 base short, with 8 bases between. DNA of the CDR3: TGTGCCAGCAGTACGGTTGGGAACACTGAAGCTTTCTTT. Translated, it gives CASSTVGNTEAFF.

CDR3 bases: TGTGCCAGCAGCTTATTGCGCCGTGATCAGCCCCAGCATTTT. Translated, it gives CASSLLRRDQPQHF. The rearrangement uses TRBV7-2 and TRBJ1-5; D not resolved. This CDR3 has 14 residues. Trimming left V 2 bases short and J 5 bases short, with 10 bases between. CDR1 is SGHTA and CDR2 is FQGNSA in the germline V gene. Full variable domain (missing parts from reference TRBV7-2 and TRBJ1-5): GAGVSQSPSNKVTEKGKDVELRCDPISGHTALYWYRQSLGQGLEFLIYFQGNSAPDKSGLPSDRFSAERTGGSVSTLTIQRTQQEDSAVYLCASSLLRRDQPQHFGDGTRLSIL.

The V gene is TRBV12-3 or TRBV12-4, the J gene TRBJ1-2; maybe TRBD1 (5 bases). This CDR3 is 12 amino acids long. V was cut by 5 bases and J by 8 bases, with 12 bases left in between. The CDR3 nucleotides are TGTGCCAGCAGTCGTGACAGACTCGGCTACACCTTC. Its translation: CASSRDRLGYTF.

The chain uses TRBV5-8 and TRBJ2-7, with 9 bases lining up with TRBD1. The V gene's germline CDR1 is SGHTS and CDR2 YDEGEE. The ends lost 2 bases at V and 2 bases at J; junction bases unmatched: 2. This CDR3 is 14 amino acids long. CDR3 protein: CASSFGDRAYEQYF. The CDR3 nucleotides are TGTGCCAGCAGCTTTGGGGACAGGGCCTACGAGCAGTACTTC.

This chain joins TRBV27 and TRBJ1-5; D is undetermined. The CDR3 has 13 amino acids. Per germline, CDR1 MNHEY and CDR2 SMNVEV (reference sequence). Trimming pared 2 bases from V and 6 bases from J, leaving 8 bases between. The CDR3, as DNA: TGTGCCAGCAGTTTAACGGCGGGTCAGCCCCAGCATTTT. Protein sequence: CASSLTAGQPQHF.